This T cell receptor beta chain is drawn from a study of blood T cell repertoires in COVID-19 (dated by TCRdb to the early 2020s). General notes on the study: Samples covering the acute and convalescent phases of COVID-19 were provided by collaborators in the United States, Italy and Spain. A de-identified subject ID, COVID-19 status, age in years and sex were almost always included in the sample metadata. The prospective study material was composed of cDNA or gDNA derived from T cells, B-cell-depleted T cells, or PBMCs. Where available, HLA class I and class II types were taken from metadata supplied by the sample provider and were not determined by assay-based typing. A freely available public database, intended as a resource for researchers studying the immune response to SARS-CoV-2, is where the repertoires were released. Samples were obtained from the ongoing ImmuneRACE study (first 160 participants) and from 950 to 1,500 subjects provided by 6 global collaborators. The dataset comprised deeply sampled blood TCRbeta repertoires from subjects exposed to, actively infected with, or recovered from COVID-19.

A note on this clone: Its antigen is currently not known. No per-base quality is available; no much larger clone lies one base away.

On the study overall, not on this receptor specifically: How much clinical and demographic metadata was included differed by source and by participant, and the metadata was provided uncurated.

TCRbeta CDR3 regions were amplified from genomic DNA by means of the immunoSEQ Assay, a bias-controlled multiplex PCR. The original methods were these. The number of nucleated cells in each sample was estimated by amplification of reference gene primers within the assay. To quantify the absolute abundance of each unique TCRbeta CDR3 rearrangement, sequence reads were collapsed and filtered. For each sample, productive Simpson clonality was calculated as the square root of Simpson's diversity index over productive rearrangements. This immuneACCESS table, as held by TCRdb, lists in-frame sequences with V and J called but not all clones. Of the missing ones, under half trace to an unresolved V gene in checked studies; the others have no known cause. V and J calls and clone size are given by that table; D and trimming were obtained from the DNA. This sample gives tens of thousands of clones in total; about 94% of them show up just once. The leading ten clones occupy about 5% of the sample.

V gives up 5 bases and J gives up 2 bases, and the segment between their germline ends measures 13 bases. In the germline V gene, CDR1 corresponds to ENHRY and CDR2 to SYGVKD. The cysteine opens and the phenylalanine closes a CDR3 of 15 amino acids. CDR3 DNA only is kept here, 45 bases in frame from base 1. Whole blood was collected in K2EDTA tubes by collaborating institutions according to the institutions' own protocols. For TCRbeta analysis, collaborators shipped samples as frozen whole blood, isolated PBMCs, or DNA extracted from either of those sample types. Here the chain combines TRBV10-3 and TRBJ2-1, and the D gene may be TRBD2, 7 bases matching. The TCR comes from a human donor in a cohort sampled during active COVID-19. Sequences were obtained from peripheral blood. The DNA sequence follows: TGTGCCATCAGTACGGGGGGCCTCACCTACAATGAGCAGTTCTTC. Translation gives CAISTGGLTYNEQFF.